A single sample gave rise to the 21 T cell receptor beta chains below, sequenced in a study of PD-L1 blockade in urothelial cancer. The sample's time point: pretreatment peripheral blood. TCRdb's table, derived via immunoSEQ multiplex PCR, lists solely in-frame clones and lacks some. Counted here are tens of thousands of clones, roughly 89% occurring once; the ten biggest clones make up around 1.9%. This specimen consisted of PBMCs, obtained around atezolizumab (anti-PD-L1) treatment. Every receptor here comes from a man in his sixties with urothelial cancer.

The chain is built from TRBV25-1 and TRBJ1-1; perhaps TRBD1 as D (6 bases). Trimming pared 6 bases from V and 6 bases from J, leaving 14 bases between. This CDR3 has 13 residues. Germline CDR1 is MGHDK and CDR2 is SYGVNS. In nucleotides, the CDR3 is TGTGCCAGCAGCAAGCGGGGGGCAGCTGAAGCTTTCTTT. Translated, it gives CASSKRGAAEAFF.

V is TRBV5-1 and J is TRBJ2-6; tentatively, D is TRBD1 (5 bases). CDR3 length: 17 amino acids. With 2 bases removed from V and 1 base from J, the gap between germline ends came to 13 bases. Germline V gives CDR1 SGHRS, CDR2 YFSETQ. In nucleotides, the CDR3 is TGCGCCAGCAGCTTTCAGGGAAGTAGGTCTGGGGCCAACGTCCTGACTTTC. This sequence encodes CASSFQGSRSGANVLTF.

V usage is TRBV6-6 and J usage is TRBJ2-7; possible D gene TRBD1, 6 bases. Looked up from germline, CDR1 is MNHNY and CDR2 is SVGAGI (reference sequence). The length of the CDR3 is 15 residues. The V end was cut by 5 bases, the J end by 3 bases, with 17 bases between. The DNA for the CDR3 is TGTGCCAGCAGTCCCGCCCGGGACAACCGCTACGAGCAGTACTTC. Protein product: CASSPARDNRYEQYF.

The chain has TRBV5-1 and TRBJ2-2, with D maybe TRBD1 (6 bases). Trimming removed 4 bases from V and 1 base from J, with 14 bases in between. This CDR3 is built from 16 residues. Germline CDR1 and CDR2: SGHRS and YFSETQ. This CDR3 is CASSLGWGRNTGELFF. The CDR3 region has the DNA TGCGCCAGCAGCCTCGGCTGGGGGCGGAACACCGGGGAGCTGTTTTTT.

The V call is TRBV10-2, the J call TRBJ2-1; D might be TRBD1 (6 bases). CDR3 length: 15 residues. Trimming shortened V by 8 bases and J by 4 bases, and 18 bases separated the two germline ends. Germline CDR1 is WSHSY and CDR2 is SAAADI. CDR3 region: CASDVADSDYNEQFF. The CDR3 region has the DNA TGCGCCAGCGATGTCGCGGACAGCGATTACAATGAGCAGTTCTTC.

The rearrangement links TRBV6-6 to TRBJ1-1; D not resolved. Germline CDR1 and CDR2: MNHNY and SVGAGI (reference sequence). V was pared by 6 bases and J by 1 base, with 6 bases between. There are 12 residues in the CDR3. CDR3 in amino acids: CASRLENTEAFF. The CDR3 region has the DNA TGTGCCAGCAGATTAGAGAACACTGAAGCTTTCTTT.

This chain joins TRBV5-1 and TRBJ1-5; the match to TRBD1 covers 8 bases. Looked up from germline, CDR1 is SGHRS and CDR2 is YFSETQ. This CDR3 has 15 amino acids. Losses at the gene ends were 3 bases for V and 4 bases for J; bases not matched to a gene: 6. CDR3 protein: CASSSGQGLNQPQHF. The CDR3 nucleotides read TGCGCCAGCAGCTCCGGACAGGGTCTAAATCAGCCCCAGCATTTT.

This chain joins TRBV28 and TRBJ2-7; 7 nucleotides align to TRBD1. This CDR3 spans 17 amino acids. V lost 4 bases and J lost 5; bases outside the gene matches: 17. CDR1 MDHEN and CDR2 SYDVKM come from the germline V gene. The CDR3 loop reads CASSSSHRQGAKNEQYF. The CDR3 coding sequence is TGTGCCAGCAGTTCTTCTCACCGACAGGGTGCTAAGAACGAGCAGTACTTC. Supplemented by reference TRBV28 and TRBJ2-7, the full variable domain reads DVKVTQSSRYLVKRTGEKVFLECVQDMDHENMFWYRQDPGLGLRLIYFSYDVKMKEKGDIPEGYSVSREKKERFSLILESASTNQTSMYLCASSSSHRQGAKNEQYFGPGTRLTVT.

CDR3 loop: CAISGTGGRETEFF. The CDR3 bases are TGTGCCATCAGTGGGACAGGGGGACGGGAAACCGAGTTCTTC. This sequence joins TRBV10-3 and TRBJ2-1; 10 bases agree with TRBD1. V shed 4 bases, J shed 14 bases, and the junction held 11 bases outside the gene matches. The CDR3 runs 14 residues. Germline CDR1 and CDR2: ENHRY and SYGVKD.

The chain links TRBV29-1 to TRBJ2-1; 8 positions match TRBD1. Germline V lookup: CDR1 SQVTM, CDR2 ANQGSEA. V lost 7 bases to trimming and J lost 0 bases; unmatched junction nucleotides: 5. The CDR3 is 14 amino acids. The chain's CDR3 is CSAWTGSSYNEQFF. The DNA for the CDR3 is TGCAGCGCATGGACAGGGAGCTCCTACAATGAGCAGTTCTTC.

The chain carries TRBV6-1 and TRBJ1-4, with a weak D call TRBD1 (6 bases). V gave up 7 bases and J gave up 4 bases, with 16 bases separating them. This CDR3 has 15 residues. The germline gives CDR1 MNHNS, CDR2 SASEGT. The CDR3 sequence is CASTDRTALNEKLFF. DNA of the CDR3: TGTGCCAGCACGGATAGGACAGCTCTTAATGAAAAACTGTTTTTT.

The CDR3 sequence: CASSLTPPAEHNEQFF. CDR3 nucleotide sequence: TGTGCCAGCAGTTTAACCCCCCCAGCGGAGCACAATGAGCAGTTCTTC. This chain uses TRBV28 with TRBJ2-1; a weak D match, TRBD2 (5 bases). The V end was cut by 2 bases, the J end by 5 bases, with 16 bases between. Germline values: CDR1 MDHEN, CDR2 SYDVKM. The CDR3 contains 16 residues.

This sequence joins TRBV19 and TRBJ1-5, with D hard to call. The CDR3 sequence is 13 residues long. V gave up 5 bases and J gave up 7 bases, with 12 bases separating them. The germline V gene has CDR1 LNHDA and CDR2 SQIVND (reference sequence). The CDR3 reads CASSRGGFQPQHF. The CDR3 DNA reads TGTGCCAGTAGTCGGGGTGGATTCCAGCCCCAGCATTTT.

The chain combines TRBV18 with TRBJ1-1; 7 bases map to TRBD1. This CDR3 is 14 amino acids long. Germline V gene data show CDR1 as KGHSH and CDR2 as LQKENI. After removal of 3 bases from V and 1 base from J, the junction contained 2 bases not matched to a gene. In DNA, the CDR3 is TGTGCCAGCTCACCTACAGGGGCGAACACTGAAGCTTTCTTT. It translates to CASSPTGANTEAFF.

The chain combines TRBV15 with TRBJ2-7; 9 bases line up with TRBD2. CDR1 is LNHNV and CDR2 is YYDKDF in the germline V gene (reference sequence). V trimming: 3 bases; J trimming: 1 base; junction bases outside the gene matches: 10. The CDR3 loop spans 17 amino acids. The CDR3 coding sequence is TGTGCCACCAGCAGCGCAGGGTTCCTAGCGGGATCCTACGAGCAGTACTTC. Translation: CATSSAGFLAGSYEQYF.

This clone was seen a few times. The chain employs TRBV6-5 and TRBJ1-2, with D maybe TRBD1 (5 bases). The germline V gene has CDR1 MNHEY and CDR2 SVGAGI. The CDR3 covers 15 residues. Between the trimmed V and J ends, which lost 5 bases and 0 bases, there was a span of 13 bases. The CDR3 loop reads CASSQGARTNYGYTF. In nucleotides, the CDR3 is TGTGCCAGCAGTCAAGGGGCGAGAACTAACTATGGCTACACCTTC.

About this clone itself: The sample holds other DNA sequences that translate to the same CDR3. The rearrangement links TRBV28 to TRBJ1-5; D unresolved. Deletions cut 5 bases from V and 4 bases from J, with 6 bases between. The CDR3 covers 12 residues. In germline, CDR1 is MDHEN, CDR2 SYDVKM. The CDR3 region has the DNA TGTGCCAGCAGTCCTCCGAATCAGCCCCAGCATTTT. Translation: CASSPPNQPQHF.

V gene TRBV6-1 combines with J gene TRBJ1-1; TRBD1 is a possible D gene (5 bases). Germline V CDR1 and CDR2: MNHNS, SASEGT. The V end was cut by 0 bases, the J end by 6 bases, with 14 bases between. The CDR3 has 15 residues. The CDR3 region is CASSEAGQGVSEAFF. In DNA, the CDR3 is TGTGCCAGCAGTGAAGCGGGCCAGGGTGTTTCTGAAGCTTTCTTT.

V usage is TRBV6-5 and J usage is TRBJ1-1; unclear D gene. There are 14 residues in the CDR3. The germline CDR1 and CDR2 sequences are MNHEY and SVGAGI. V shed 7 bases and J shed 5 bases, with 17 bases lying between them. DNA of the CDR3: TGTGCCAGCACCTCAAACCAGGCTTCGACTGAAGCTTTCTTT. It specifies CASTSNQASTEAFF.

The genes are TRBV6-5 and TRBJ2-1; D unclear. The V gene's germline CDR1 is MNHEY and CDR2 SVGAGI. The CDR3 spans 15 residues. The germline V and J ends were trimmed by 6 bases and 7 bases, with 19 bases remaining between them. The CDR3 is CASSLTPLVANEQFF. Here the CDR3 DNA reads TGTGCCAGCAGCCTCACACCTTTAGTAGCAAATGAGCAGTTCTTC.

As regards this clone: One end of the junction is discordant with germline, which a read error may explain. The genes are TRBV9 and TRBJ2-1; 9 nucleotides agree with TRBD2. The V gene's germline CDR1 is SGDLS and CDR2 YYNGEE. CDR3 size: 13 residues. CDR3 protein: CASSTLAGNLKVF. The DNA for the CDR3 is TGTGCCAGCAGCACCCTAGCGGGGAACTTGAAGGTCTTC.